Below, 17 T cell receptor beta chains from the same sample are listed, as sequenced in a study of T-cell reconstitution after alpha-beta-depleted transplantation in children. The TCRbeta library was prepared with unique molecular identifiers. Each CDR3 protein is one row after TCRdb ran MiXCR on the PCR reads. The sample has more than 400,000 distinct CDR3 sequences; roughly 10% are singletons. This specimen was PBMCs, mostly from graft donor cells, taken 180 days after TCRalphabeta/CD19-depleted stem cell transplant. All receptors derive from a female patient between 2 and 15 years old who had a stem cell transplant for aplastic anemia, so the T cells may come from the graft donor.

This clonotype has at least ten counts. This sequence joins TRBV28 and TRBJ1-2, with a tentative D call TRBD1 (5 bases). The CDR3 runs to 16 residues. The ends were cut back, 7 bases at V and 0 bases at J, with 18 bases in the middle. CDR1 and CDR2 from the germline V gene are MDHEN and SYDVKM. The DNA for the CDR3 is TGTGCCAGCATCCTCCCAGGGCAGGGCCCTAACTATGGCTACACCTTC. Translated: CASILPGQGPNYGYTF.

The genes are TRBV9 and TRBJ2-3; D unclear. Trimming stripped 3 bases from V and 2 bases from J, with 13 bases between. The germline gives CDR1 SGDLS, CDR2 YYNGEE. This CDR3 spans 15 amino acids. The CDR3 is CASSGTWTTTDTQYF. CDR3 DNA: TGTGCCAGCAGCGGAACCTGGACGACCACAGATACGCAGTATTTT.

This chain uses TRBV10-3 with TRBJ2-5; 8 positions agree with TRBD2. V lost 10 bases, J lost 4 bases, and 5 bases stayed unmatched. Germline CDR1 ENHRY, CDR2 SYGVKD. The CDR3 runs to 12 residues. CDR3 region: CATAGGLETQYF. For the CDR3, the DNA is TGTGCCACCGCGGGGGGTTTAGAGACCCAGTACTTC.

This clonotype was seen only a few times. In DNA, the CDR3 is TGTGCCACCAGCAGAGTAACAGGGAGCACAGATACGCAGTATTTT. Translating gives CATSRVTGSTDTQYF. The V and J genes are TRBV15 and TRBJ2-3; TRBD1 might be the D (6 bases). The CDR3 is made up of 15 amino acids. V shed 1 base and J shed 0 bases, with 8 bases lying between them. Germline V gives CDR1 LNHNV, CDR2 YYDKDF (reference sequence). The full variable domain, with the rest looked up from reference TRBV15 and TRBJ2-3, is DAMVIQNPRYQVTQFGKPVTLSCSQTLNHNVMYWYQQKSSQAPKLLFHYYDKDFNNEADTPDNFQSRRPNTSFCFLDIRSPGLGDTAMYLCATSRVTGSTDTQYFGPGTRLTVL.

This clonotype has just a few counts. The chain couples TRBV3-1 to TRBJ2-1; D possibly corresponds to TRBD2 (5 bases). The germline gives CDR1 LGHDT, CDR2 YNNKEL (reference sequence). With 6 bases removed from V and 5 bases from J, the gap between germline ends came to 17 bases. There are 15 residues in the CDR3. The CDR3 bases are TGTGCCAGCAGTCTAAGCGGAGGACCGAACAATGAGCAGTTCTTC. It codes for CASSLSGGPNNEQFF.

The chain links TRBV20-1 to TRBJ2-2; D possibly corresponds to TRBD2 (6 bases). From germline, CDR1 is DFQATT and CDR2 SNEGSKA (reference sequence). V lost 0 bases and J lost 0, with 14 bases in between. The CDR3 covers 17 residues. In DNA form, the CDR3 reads TGCAGTGCTAGAGATCTACGCGGGAAGGCGAACACCGGGGAGCTGTTTTTT. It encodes CSARDLRGKANTGELFF.

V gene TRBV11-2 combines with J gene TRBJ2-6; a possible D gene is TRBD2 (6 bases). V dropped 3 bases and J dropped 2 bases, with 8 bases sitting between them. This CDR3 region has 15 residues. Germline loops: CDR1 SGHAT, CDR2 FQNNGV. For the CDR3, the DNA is TGTGCCAGCAGCTTCCGGGAGCCTGGGGCCAACGTCCTGACTTTC. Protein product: CASSFREPGANVLTF.

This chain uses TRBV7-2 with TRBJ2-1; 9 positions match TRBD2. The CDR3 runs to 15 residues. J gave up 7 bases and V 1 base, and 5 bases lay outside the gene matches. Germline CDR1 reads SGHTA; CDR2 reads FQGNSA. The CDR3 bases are TGTGCCAGCAGCTTAGTTGCGGGAGGGAAAAATGAGCAGTTCTTC. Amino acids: CASSLVAGGKNEQFF.

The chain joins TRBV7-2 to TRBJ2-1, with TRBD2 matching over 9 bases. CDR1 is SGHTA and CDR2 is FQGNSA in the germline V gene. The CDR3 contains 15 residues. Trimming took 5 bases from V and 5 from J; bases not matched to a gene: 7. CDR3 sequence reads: CASSVSGRGHNEQFF. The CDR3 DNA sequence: TGTGCCAGCAGCGTTAGCGGGAGAGGTCACAATGAGCAGTTCTTC.

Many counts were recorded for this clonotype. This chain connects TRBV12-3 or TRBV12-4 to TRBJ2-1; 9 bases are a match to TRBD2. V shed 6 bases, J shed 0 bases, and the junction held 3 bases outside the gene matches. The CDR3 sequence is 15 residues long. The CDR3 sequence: CASRLSGSSYNEQFF. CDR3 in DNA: TGTGCCAGCAGACTTAGCGGGAGCTCCTACAATGAGCAGTTCTTC.

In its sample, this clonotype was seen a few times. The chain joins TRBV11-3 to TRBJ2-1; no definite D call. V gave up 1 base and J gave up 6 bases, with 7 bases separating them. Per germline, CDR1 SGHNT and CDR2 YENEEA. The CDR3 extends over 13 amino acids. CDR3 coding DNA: TGTGCCAGCAGCTTAGTTGACTTCAATGAGCAGTTCTTC. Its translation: CASSLVDFNEQFF.

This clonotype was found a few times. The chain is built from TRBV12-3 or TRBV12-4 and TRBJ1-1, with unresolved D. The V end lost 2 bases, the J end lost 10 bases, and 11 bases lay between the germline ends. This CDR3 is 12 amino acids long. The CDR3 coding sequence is TGTGCCAGCAGTTTATCGGGTGGTCCAGCTTTCTTT. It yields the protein CASSLSGGPAFF.

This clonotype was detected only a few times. The CDR3 DNA reads TGTGCCAGCAGTTTATATGCAACTAATGAAAAACTGTTTTTT. Translating gives CASSLYATNEKLFF. This sequence joins TRBV28 and TRBJ1-4; D is unresolved. There are 14 residues in the CDR3. The V and J ends lost 1 base and 0 bases respectively, with 3 bases between them. CDR1 and CDR2 from the germline V gene are MDHEN and SYDVKM.

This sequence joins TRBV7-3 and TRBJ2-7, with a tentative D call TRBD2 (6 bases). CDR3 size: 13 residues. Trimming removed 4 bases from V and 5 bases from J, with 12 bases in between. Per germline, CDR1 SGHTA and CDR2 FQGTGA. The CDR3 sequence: CASSSFGGNEQYF. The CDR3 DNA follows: TGTGCCAGCAGCTCCTTTGGGGGGAACGAGCAGTACTTC.

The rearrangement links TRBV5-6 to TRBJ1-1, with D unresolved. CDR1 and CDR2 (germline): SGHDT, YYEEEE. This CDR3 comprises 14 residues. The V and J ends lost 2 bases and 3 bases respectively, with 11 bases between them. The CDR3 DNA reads TGTGCCAGCAGCTTAACTACCGGGTACACTGAAGCTTTCTTT. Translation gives CASSLTTGYTEAFF. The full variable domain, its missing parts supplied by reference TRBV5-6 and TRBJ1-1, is DAGVTQSPTHLIKTRGQQVTLRCSPKSGHDTVSWYQQALGQGPQFIFQYYEEEERQRGNFPDRFSGHQFPNYSSELNVNALLLGDSALYLCASSLTTGYTEAFFGQGTRLTVV.

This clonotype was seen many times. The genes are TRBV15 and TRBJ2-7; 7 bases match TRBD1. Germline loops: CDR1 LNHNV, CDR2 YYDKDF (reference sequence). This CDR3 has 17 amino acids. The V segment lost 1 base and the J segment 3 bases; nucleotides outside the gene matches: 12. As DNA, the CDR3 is TGTGCCACCAGCAGAGGCTCTTCTAGGGGGCGCAACTACGAGCAGTACTTC. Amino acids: CATSRGSSRGRNYEQYF.

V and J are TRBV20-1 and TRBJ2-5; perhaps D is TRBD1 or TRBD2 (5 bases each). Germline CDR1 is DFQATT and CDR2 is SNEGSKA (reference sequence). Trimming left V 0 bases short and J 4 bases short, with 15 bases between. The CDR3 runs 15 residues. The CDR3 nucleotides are TGCAGTGCTAGAGATTATTCGAGGGGCTCAGAGACCCAGTACTTC. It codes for CSARDYSRGSETQYF.